This T cell receptor beta chain came from a study of high-grade serous ovarian cancer treatment subgroups. The wider study: Each sample yielded on average roughly 8,200 unique TCR beta rearrangements from more than 13,000 reads.

V dropped 4 bases and J dropped 4; count of bases not matched to a gene: 5. CDR1 and CDR2 (germline): SGHKS, YYEKEE (reference sequence). The CDR3 is 15 amino acids. Tumor samples were obtained before definitive surgery or chemotherapy. Concerning this clone itself: Its target is unknown.

Data came from immunoSEQ multiplex PCR; TCRdb stores just in-frame clones and leaves some out. The repertoire holds about 4,400 clones, with around 70% as singletons. Study results and caveats: Clonal relatedness tracked neoantigen level, and by trend copy number and mutation load. Repertoire similarity ranged roughly 0.1 to 0.85 between tumors of one patient.

The TCR comes from a human donor with high-grade serous ovarian cancer. Material for sequencing was tumor tissue. The rearrangement links TRBV5-5 to TRBJ2-2; 9 bases are shared with TRBD1. The CDR3 loop reads CASSRDRVFTGELFF. CDR3 bases: TGTGCCAGCAGCCGGGACAGGGTTTTCACCGGGGAGCTGTTTTTT.